The 19 T cell receptor beta chains presented below share a single source sample, sequenced in a study of blood T cell repertoires in COVID-19. Clones were sequenced by immunoSEQ multiplex PCR, and TCRdb holds only the in-frame ones, with some missing. The sample records 250,000 to 350,000 clones, about nine tenths being singletons. Material for sequencing was peripheral blood. These receptors were obtained from a woman aged 40 to 55 who had recovered from COVID-19.

This clone occurred a few times. The chain couples TRBV11-2 to TRBJ2-1; 8 nucleotides line up with TRBD1. Losses at the gene ends were 7 bases for V and 7 bases for J; bases not matched to a gene: 9. Germline CDR1 is SGHAT and CDR2 is FQNNGV. CDR3 length: 14 residues. As DNA, the CDR3 is TGTGCCAGCAAACAGGACAGGGTACTTAATGAGCAGTTCTTC. This gives the protein CASKQDRVLNEQFF.

This chain links TRBV3-1 (or the pseudogene TRBV3-2) with TRBJ1-4; 8 bases match TRBD1. CDR3 length: 19 amino acids. The V gene's germline CDR1 is LGHDT and CDR2 YNNKEL (reference sequence). V lost 4 bases and J lost 5; bases outside the gene matches: 18. The CDR3 DNA follows: TGTGCCAGCAGCCCCTATTGGACAGGGCTCGTAGGGACAAATGAAAAACTGTTTTTT. This codes for CASSPYWTGLVGTNEKLFF.

The chain carries TRBV6-1 and TRBJ2-1; D is possibly TRBD1 (5 bases). The CDR3 is 18 amino acids. V was pared by 1 base and J by 4 bases, with 20 bases between. Germline V gene data show CDR1 as MNHNS and CDR2 as SASEGT. The CDR3 here is CASSEGGLPASSYNEQFF. The CDR3 region has the DNA TGTGCCAGCAGTGAAGGGGGCCTCCCAGCGAGTTCTTACAATGAGCAGTTCTTC.

The rearrangement joins TRBV19 to TRBJ1-5, with 8 bases identical to TRBD1. Trimming removed 5 bases from V and 5 bases from J; junction bases left unmatched: 2. This CDR3 region has 13 residues. Germline values: CDR1 LNHDA, CDR2 SQIVND (reference sequence). The CDR3 region has the DNA TGTGCCAGTAGTGCGACAGGGGATCAGCCCCAGCATTTT. Its protein product is CASSATGDQPQHF.

V gene TRBV3-1 (or the pseudogene TRBV3-2) combines with J gene TRBJ1-5, with D unresolved. CDR1 and CDR2 (germline): LGHDT, YNNKEL (reference sequence). The CDR3 runs to 15 residues. With 0 bases removed from V and 4 bases from J, the gap between germline ends came to 10 bases. CDR3: CASSQDLSANQPQHF. CDR3 nucleotides: TGTGCCAGCAGCCAAGATCTCTCCGCGAATCAGCCCCAGCATTTT.

J is TRBJ2-1 and V is TRBV3-1 (or the pseudogene TRBV3-2); tentative D call: TRBD2 (5 bases). The CDR3 extends over 16 amino acids. Trimming pared 4 bases from V and 0 bases from J, leaving 13 bases between. The germline V gene has CDR1 LGHDT and CDR2 YNNKEL (reference sequence). DNA of the CDR3: TGTGCCAGCAGCCTCTTAGCGCAAAGCTCCTACAATGAGCAGTTCTTC. It encodes CASSLLAQSSYNEQFF.

The chain combines TRBV3-1 (or the pseudogene TRBV3-2) with TRBJ2-7, with 9 bases identical to TRBD2. J was trimmed by 5 bases and V by 4 bases; bases with no gene match: 6. The CDR3 length is 14 residues. Germline V gene data show CDR1 as LGHDT and CDR2 as YNNKEL (reference sequence). Written as DNA, the CDR3 is TGTGCCAGCAGCCGAGGGATAGCGGGAGACGAGCAGTACTTC. Translating it yields CASSRGIAGDEQYF.

This clone was seen once. The chain links TRBV10-3 to TRBJ2-6; TRBD1 matches at 8 bases. The CDR3 has 19 residues. The trim removed 9 bases at V and 0 bases at J, leaving 16 bases unmatched. Germline V lookup: CDR1 ENHRY, CDR2 SYGVKD. CDR3 amino acids: CAIRLEGQGAGSGANVLTF. The CDR3 DNA is TGTGCCATTAGGCTCGAGGGGCAGGGGGCCGGCTCTGGGGCCAACGTCCTGACTTTC.

The chain is built from TRBV6-5 and TRBJ1-2; weak D call: TRBD1 (5 bases). This CDR3 is 14 amino acids long. V lost 0 bases and J 4 bases, leaving 9 bases between the germline ends. Germline CDR1 MNHEY, CDR2 SVGAGI. The CDR3 sequence: CASSYSNRFYGYTF. DNA for the CDR3: TGTGCCAGCAGTTACTCGAACAGGTTCTATGGCTACACCTTC.

V gene TRBV28 combines with J gene TRBJ2-7, with D unclear. Trimming pared 5 bases from V and 7 bases from J, leaving 18 bases between. Germline V gives CDR1 MDHEN, CDR2 SYDVKM. The CDR3 contains 14 residues. CDR3 in amino acids: CASSPPFSSREQYF. Written as DNA, the CDR3 is TGTGCCAGCAGTCCCCCCTTTTCCTCGCGGGAGCAGTACTTC. The entire variable domain, with the rest obtained from reference TRBV28 and TRBJ2-7, is as follows: DVKVTQSSRYLVKRTGEKVFLECVQDMDHENMFWYRQDPGLGLRLIYFSYDVKMKEKGDIPEGYSVSREKKERFSLILESASTNQTSMYLCASSPPFSSREQYFGPGTRLTVT.

The chain carries TRBV5-8 and TRBJ2-7, with 11 bases fitting TRBD1. The ends lost 4 bases at V and 6 bases at J; junction bases unmatched: 6. This CDR3 region has 14 residues. Germline V CDR1 and CDR2: SGHTS, YDEGEE. CDR3 coding DNA: TGTGCCAGCAGCCGGACCGGGACAGGGGGCGAGCAGTACTTC. It translates to CASSRTGTGGEQYF.

This CDR3 reads CASRGSGRVSSYNEQFF. CDR3 DNA: TGTGCCAGCAGGGGTAGCGGGAGGGTCAGCTCCTACAATGAGCAGTTCTTC. This chain links TRBV3-1 (or the pseudogene TRBV3-2) with TRBJ2-1; TRBD2 aligns across 11 bases. Germline V gene sequence: CDR1 LGHDT, CDR2 YNNKEL (reference sequence). The CDR3 has 17 residues. V was clipped by 6 bases and J by 0 bases; unmatched bases: 7.

This clone is categorized as medium-sized. The DNA of the CDR3 is TGTGCCATCAGCGCCGGGGACACAGAATGGATTGGCTACACCTTC. It is translated as CAISAGDTEWIGYTF. The chain has TRBV10-3 and TRBJ1-2, with TRBD1 as a possible D gene (6 bases). Trimming pared 6 bases from V and 7 bases from J, leaving 21 bases between. Per germline, CDR1 ENHRY and CDR2 SYGVKD. This CDR3 region has 15 residues.

This chain connects TRBV5-4 to TRBJ1-4; 9 positions match TRBD1. Germline V CDR1 and CDR2: SGHNT, YYREEE (reference sequence). V trimming: 4 bases; J trimming: 3 bases; junction bases outside the gene matches: 4. The CDR3 consists of 15 residues. The CDR3 coding sequence is TGTGCCAGCAGCACCGGGACAGGGTCTAATGAAAAACTGTTTTTT. Amino acid sequence: CASSTGTGSNEKLFF.

This sequence joins TRBV19 and TRBJ2-5, with 13 bases aligning to TRBD2. The V gene's germline CDR1 is LNHDA and CDR2 SQIVND (reference sequence). V dropped 4 bases and J dropped 5; count of bases not matched to a gene: 4. This CDR3 comprises 15 residues. The CDR3 DNA follows: TGTGCCAGTAGTACAGGACTAGCGGGAGTTGAGACCCAGTACTTC. Translating gives CASSTGLAGVETQYF.

CDR3 DNA: TGTGCCAGCAGCCTGTCTAGCGGGGGGGGCACCGGGGAGCTGTTTTTT. This encodes CASSLSSGGGTGELFF. The genes are TRBV7-2 and TRBJ2-2, with 12 bases matching TRBD2. CDR1 SGHTA and CDR2 FQGNSA come from the germline V gene. The CDR3 consists of 16 residues. After removal of 5 bases from V and 4 bases from J, the junction contained 5 bases not matched to a gene.

This chain links TRBV4-2 with TRBJ2-7, with 11 bases identical to TRBD2. Germline CDR1 reads LGHNA; CDR2 reads YNFKEQ. J was trimmed by 6 bases and V by 4 bases; bases with no gene match: 11. The CDR3 extends over 16 amino acids. The CDR3 nucleotides read TGTGCCAGCAGCCCTTCGACTAGCGGGATAGCCGTCGAGCAGTACTTC. Protein product: CASSPSTSGIAVEQYF.

This clone was detected only once. This CDR3 reads CASSPGGDNSPLHF. The CDR3 nucleotides are TGTGCCAGCTCCCCCGGCGGGGATAATTCACCCCTCCACTTT. The chain couples TRBV18 to TRBJ1-6, with no clear D. This CDR3 contains 14 residues. CDR1 and CDR2 from the germline V gene are KGHSH and LQKENI. V was pared by 6 bases and J by 5 bases, with 11 bases between.

The chain recombines TRBV12-5 with TRBJ1-2, with a possible D match to TRBD1 (6 bases). CDR1 is LGHNT and CDR2 is FRNRAP in the germline V gene. Trimming took off 1 base at V and 1 base at J, with 22 bases between the two ends. The CDR3 loop spans 19 amino acids. In DNA form, the CDR3 reads TGTGCTAGTGGTTTGGACCTAGGACAGCGAGGGGGATTTAACTATGGCTACACCTTC. Its translation is CASGLDLGQRGGFNYGYTF.